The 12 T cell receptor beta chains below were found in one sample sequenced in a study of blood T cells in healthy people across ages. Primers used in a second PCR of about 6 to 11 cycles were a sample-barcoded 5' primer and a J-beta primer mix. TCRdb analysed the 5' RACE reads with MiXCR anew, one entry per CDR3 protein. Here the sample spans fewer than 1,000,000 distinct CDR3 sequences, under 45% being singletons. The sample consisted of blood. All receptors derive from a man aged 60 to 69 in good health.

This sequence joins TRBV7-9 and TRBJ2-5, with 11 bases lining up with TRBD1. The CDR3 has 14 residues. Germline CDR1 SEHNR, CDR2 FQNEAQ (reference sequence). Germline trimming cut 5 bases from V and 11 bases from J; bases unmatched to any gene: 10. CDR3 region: CASSVGTGGSLQYF. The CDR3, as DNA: TGTGCCAGCAGCGTCGGGACAGGGGGGTCACTGCAGTACTTC.

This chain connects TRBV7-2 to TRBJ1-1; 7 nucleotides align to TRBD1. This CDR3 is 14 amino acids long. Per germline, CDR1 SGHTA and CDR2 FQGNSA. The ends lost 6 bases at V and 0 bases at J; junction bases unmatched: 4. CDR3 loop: CASRQGQLNTEAFF. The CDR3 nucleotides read TGTGCCAGCAGGCAGGGACAGTTGAACACTGAAGCTTTCTTT. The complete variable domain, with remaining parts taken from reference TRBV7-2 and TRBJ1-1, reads GAGVSQSPSNKVTEKGKDVELRCDPISGHTALYWYRQSLGQGLEFLIYFQGNSAPDKSGLPSDRFSAERTGGSVSTLTIQRTQQEDSAVYLCASRQGQLNTEAFFGQGTRLTVV.

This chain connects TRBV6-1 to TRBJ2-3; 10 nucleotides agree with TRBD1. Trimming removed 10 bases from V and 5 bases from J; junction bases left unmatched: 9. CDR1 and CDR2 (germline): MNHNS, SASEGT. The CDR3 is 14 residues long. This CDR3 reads CATEGTGVGDTQYF. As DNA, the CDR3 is TGTGCCACGGAAGGGACAGGGGTTGGAGATACGCAGTATTTT.

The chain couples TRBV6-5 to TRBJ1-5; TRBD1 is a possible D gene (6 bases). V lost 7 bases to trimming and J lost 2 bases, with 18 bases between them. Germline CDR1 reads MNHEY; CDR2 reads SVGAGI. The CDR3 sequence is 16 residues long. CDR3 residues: CASKLDGGAGNQPQHF. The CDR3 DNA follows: TGTGCCAGCAAACTTGATGGGGGGGCAGGCAATCAGCCCCAGCATTTT.

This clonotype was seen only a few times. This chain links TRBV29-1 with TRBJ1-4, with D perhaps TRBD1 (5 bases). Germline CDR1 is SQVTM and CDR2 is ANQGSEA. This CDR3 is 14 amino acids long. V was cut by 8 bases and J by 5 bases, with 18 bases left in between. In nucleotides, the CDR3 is TGCAGCTCCTTAGGGACCCACCCGAATGAAAAACTGTTTTTT. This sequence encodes CSSLGTHPNEKLFF.

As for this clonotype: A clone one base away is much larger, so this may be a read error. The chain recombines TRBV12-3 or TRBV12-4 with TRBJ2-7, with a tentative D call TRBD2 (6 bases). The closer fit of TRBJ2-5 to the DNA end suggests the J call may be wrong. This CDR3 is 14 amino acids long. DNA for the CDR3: TGTGCCAGCAGTGGGGCCGGGGGTGGTGAGACCCAGTACTTC. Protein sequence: CASSGAGGGETQYF.

The CDR3 nucleotides read TGTGCCTGGAGTGGGGCTCATACGAACACCGGGGAGCTGTTTTTT. This gives the protein CAWSGAHTNTGELFF. The gene calls are TRBV30 and TRBJ2-2; D is unclear. V shed 1 base and J shed 0 bases, with 9 bases lying between them. The CDR3 runs to 15 residues. From germline, CDR1 is GTSNPN and CDR2 SVGIG (reference sequence).

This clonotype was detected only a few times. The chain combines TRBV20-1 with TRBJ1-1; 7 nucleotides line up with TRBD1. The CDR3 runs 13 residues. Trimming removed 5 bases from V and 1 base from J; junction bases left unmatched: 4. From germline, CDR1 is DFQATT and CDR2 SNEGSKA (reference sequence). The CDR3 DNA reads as TGCAGTGCTTCCGGGACAGAGAACACTGAAGCTTTCTTT. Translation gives CSASGTENTEAFF.

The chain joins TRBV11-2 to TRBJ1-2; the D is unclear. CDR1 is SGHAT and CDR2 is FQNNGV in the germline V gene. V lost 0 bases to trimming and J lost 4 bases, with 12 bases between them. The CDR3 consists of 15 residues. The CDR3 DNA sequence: TGTGCCAGCAGCTTAGATCTAAAGGTGGTCTATGGCTACACCTTC. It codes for CASSLDLKVVYGYTF.

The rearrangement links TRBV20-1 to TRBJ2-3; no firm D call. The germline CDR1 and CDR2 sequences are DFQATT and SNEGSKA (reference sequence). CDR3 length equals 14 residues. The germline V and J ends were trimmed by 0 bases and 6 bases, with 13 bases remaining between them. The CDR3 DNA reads TGCAGTGCTAGAGATGGACCCGTTTGGGATACGCAGTATTTT. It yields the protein CSARDGPVWDTQYF.

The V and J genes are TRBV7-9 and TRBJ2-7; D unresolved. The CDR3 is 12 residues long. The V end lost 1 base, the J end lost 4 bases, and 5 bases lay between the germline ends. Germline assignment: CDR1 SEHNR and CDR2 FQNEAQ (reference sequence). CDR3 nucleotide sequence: TGTGCCAGCAGCTTAGAGGAGTACGAGCAGTACTTC. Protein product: CASSLEEYEQYF.

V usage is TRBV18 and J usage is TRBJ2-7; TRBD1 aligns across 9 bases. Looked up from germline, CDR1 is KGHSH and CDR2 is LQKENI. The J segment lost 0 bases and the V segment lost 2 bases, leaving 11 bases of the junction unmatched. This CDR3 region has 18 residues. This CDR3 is CASSPGRARTGDSYEQYF. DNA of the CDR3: TGTGCCAGCTCACCAGGTCGGGCAAGGACAGGGGACTCCTACGAGCAGTACTTC.